This entry concerns a single T cell receptor beta chain. Its antigen is unidentified. At one of its ends the junction is not consistent with the germline gene, which may arise from a read error. Assay used: immunoSEQ multiplex PCR; TCRdb lists only in-frame clones, some missing. The sample holds tens of thousands of clones, around a quarter seen once. The sample comes from a study of neoadjuvant anti-PD-1 for oral cavity cancer. Study information: Before surgery, most patients got three to four biweekly 3 mg/kg nivolumab doses. Patients without progression received a fourth nivolumab dose around day 43, then surgical resection on days 50-56. General study findings and limits: Higher pretreatment blood Treg/Th17 ratios correlated with higher pretreatment blood and lower post-treatment tumor TCRbeta clonality.

From germline, CDR1 is MGHRA and CDR2 YSYEKL. CDR3 length equals 13 residues. Noted time point: after neoadjuvant nivolumab, at surgical resection. Cohort: HPV-negative, locally advanced oral cavity squamous cell carcinoma patients. The TCR originated in a person aged 40 to 85 with oral cavity squamous cell carcinoma. This specimen consisted of tumor tissue, obtained after nivolumab (anti-PD-1) treatment. The chain recombines TRBV4-1 with TRBJ1-2; TRBD1 might be the D (6 bases). CDR3 amino acids: CASSQGQSAGYTF. The CDR3 DNA sequence: TGTGCCAGCAGCCAAGGACAGTCGGCTGGCTACACCTTC.